This T cell receptor beta chain was sequenced during a study of CD8+ T cells in alopecia areata. As to this clone: Its antigen remains unknown.

Both peripheral blood and punch biopsies of lesional scalp skin were obtained from patients who had alopecia areata. PBMCs were stained for CD3, CD4 and CD8, and CD4+ and CD8+ T cells were sorted. Study-wide points: Sharing of TCR sequences between patients (possibly for HLA-related reasons) was less clear than in mice.

RNA extraction and reverse transcription yielded cDNA as sequencing template. TCRdb's table, derived via immunoSEQ multiplex PCR, lists solely in-frame clones and lacks some. The sample lists 120,000 or so clones; about two fifths were seen once. After removal of 4 bases from V and 7 bases from J, the junction contained 3 bases not matched to a gene. Looked up from germline, CDR1 is SQVTM and CDR2 is ANQGSEA. The CDR3 has 12 residues. Sequencing was done on a sample of CD4+ T cells sorted from blood. This TCR was recovered from a human donor with alopecia areata. The rearrangement joins TRBV29-1 to TRBJ1-2, with 10 nucleotides matching TRBD1. For the CDR3, the DNA is TGCAGCGTTGGAAGGGACAGGGGTGGCTACACCTTC. It yields the protein CSVGRDRGGYTF.